This T cell receptor (beta chain) was profiled in a study of blood T cell repertoires in COVID-19. Sequencing used immunoSEQ multiplex PCR; TCRdb keeps in-frame clones, though not all of them. The table includes about 140,000 clones, 82% detected once. Germline CDR1 reads SNHLY; CDR2 reads FYNNEI. The CDR3 has 11 residues. V shed 3 bases and J shed 14 bases, with 13 bases lying between them. This rearrangement joins TRBV2 to TRBJ2-5; D is undetermined. This receptor was obtained from a woman of 80 years or more with acute or convalescent COVID-19. The sample taken for sequencing was peripheral blood. CDR3 loop: CASSESLVVYF. CDR3 in DNA: TGTGCCAGCAGTGAGTCCCTAGTTGTATACTTC.